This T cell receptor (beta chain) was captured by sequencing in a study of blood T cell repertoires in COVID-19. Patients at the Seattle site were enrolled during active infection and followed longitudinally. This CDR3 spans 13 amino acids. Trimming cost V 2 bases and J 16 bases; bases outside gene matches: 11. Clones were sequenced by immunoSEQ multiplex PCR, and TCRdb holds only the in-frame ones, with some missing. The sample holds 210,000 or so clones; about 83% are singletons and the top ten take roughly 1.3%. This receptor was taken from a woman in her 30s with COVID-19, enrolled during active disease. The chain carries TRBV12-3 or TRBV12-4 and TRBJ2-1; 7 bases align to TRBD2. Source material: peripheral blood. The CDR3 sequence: CASSLNVRGWRFF. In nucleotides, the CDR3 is TGTGCCAGCAGTTTAAACGTGCGGGGGTGGCGATTCTTC.